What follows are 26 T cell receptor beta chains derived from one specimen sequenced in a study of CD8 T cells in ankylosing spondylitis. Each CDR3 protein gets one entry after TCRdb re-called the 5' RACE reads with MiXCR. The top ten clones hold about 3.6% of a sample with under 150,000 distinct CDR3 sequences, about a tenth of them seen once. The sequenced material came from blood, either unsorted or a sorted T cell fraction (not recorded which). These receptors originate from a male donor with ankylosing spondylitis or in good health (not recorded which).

CDR3 nucleotide sequence: TGTGCCAGCAGCTTCGGACTATTTAGCACAGATACGCAGTATTTT. Its translation: CASSFGLFSTDTQYF. The V call is TRBV9, the J call TRBJ2-3; maybe TRBD2 (6 bases). CDR1 and CDR2 (germline): SGDLS, YYNGEE. V was cut by 4 bases and J by 0 bases, with 12 bases left in between. The CDR3 contains 15 residues.

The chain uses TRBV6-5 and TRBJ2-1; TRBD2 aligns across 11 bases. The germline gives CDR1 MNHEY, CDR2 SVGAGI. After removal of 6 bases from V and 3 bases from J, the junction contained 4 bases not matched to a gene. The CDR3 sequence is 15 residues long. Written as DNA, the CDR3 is TGTGCCAGCAGAATAGCGGGAGGGGACTACAATGAGCAGTTCTTC. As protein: CASRIAGGDYNEQFF.

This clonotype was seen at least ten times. The CDR3 region is CASSLEDNSYEQYF. The CDR3 DNA sequence: TGTGCCAGCAGCTTAGAGGACAACTCCTACGAGCAGTACTTC. The chain uses TRBV7-8 and TRBJ2-7, with D possibly being TRBD1 (5 bases). V lost 1 base, J lost 0 bases, and 7 bases lay in between. Germline CDR1 SGHVS, CDR2 FQNEAQ. The CDR3 sequence is 14 residues long.

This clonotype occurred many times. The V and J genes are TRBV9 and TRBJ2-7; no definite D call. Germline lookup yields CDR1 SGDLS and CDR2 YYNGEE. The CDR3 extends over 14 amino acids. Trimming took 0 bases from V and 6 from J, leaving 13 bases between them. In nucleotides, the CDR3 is TGTGCCAGCAGCGTAGATCTGCTGGCCTTCGAGCAGTACTTC. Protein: CASSVDLLAFEQYF.

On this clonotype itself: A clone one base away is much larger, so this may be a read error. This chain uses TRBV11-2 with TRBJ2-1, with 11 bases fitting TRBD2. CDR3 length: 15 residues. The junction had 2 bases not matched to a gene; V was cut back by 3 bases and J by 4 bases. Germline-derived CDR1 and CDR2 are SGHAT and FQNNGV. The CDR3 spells CASSFGLAGYNEQFF. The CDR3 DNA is TGTGCCAGCAGCTTCGGACTAGCGGGTTACAATGAGCAGTTCTTC.

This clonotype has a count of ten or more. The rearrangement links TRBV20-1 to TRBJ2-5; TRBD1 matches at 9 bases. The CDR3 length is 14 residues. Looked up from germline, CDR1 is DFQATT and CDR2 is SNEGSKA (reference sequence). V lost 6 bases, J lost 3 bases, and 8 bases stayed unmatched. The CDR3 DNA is TGCAGTGCCCTCCCCGGGACAGGGAAAGAGACCCAGTACTTC. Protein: CSALPGTGKETQYF.

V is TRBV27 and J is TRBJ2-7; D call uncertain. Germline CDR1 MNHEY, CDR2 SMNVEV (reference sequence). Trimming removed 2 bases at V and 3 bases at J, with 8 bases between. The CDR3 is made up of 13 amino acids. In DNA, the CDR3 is TGTGCCAGCAGTTTAACCATAAACTACGAGCAGTACTTC. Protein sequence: CASSLTINYEQYF.

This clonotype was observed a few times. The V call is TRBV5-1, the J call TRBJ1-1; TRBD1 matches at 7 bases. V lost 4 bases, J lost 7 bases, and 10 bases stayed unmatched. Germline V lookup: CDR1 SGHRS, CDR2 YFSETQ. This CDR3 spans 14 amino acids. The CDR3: CASSATGVGGEAFF. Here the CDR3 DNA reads TGCGCCAGCAGCGCCACAGGGGTCGGGGGTGAAGCTTTCTTT.

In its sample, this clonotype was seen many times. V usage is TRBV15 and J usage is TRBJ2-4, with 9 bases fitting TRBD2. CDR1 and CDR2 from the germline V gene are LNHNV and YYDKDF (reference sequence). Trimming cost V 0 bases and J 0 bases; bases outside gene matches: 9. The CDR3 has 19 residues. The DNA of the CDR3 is TGTGCCACCAGCAGAGATATCGGGACTAGCAGATTAGCCAAAAACATTCAGTACTTC. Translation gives CATSRDIGTSRLAKNIQYF.

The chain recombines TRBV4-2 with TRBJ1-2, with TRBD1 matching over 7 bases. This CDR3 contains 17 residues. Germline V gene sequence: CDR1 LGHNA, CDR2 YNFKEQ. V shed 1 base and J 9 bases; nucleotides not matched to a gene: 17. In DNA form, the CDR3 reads TGTGCCAGCAGCCAAGTTAGGCGGGTTAGGGGGCTGATTCGCTACACCTTC. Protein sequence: CASSQVRRVRGLIRYTF.

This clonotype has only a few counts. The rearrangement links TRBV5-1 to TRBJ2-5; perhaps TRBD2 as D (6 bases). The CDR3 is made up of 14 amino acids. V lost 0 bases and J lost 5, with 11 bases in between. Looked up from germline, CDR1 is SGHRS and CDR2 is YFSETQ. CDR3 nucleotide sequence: TGCGCCAGCAGCTTGGGTTCTAGCGAGGAGACCCAGTACTTC. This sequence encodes CASSLGSSEETQYF.

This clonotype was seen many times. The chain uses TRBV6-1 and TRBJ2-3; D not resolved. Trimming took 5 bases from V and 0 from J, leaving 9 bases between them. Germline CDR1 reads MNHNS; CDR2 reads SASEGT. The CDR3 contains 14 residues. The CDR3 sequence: CASSTRKSTDTQYF. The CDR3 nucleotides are TGTGCCAGCAGTACAAGGAAAAGCACAGATACGCAGTATTTT.

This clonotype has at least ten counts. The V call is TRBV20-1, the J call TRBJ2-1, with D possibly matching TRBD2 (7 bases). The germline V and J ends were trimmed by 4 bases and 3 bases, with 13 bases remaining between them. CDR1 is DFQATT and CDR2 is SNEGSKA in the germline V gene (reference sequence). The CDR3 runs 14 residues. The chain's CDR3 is CSATGAGVYNEQFF. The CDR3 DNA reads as TGCAGTGCTACGGGGGCGGGAGTCTACAATGAGCAGTTCTTC.

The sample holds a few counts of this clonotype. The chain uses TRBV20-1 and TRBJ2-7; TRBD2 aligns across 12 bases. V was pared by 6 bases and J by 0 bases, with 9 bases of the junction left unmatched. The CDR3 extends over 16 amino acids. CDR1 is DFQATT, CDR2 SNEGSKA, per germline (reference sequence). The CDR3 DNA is TGCAGTGCGCGGACTAGCGGGGCTCTTAGCTCCTACGAGCAGTACTTC. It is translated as CSARTSGALSSYEQYF.

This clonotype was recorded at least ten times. CDR3 coding DNA: TGTGCCAGCAGTTTAGTCCGTGACAATGAGCAGTTCTTC. Translated: CASSLVRDNEQFF. The chain joins TRBV12-3 or TRBV12-4 to TRBJ2-1; D gene ambiguous. V was clipped by 1 base and J by 5 bases, with 6 bases between them. The length of the CDR3 is 13 residues.

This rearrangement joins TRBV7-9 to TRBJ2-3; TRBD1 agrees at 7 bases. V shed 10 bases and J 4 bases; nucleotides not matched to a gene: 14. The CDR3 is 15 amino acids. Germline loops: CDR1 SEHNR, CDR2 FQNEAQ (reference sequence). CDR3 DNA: TGTGCCATCGGCCCCGGGACAGCGGAGGCAGATACGCAGTATTTT. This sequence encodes CAIGPGTAEADTQYF.

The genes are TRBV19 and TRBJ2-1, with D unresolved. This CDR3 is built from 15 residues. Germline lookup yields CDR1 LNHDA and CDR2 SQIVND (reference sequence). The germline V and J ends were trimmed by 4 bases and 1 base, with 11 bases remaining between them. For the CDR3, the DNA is TGTGCCAGTAGTAGTCGGTCTAGGTCCTACAATGAGCAGTTCTTC. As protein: CASSSRSRSYNEQFF.

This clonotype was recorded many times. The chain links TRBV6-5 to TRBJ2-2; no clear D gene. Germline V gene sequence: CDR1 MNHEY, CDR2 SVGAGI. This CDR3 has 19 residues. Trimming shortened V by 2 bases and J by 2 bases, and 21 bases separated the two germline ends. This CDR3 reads CASSYPQDPASFNTGELFF. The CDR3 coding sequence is TGTGCCAGCAGTTACCCCCAGGACCCGGCTTCATTTAACACCGGGGAGCTGTTTTTT.

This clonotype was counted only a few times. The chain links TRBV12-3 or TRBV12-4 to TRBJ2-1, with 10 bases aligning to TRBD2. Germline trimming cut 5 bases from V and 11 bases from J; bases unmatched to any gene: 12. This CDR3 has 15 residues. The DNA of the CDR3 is TGTGCCAGCAGTAAGCTAGCGGGAGAAAATGAAAAGCAGTTCTTC. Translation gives CASSKLAGENEKQFF.

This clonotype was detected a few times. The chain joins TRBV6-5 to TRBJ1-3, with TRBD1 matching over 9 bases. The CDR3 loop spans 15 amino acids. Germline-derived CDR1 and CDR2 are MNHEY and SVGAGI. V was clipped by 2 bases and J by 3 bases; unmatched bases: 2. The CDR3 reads CASSYGQGFGNTIYF. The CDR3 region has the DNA TGTGCCAGCAGTTACGGACAGGGGTTTGGAAACACCATATATTTT.

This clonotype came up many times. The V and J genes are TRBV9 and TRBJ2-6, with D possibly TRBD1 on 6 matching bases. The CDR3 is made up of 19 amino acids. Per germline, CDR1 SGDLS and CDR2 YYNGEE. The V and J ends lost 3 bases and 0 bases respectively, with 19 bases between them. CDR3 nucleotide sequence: TGTGCCAGCAGCGCCCCTACGGACAGAGCATCCTCTGGGGCCAACGTCCTGACTTTC. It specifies CASSAPTDRASSGANVLTF.

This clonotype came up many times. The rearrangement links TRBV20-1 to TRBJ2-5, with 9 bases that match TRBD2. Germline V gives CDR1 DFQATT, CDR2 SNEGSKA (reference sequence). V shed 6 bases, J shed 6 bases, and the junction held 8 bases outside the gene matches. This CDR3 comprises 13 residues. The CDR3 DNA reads TGCAGTGCCGAGGGGCTAGCGGGACAGACCCAGTACTTC. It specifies CSAEGLAGQTQYF.

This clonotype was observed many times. The CDR3 DNA is TGCAGTGCTAGAGATGCTTTCGGGCGGAATGAGCAGTTCTTC. Its protein is CSARDAFGRNEQFF. The gene calls are TRBV20-1 and TRBJ2-1, with unresolved D. Germline V gene lookup returns CDR1 DFQATT and CDR2 SNEGSKA (reference sequence). With 0 bases removed from V and 7 bases from J, the gap between germline ends came to 13 bases. The CDR3 spans 14 residues.

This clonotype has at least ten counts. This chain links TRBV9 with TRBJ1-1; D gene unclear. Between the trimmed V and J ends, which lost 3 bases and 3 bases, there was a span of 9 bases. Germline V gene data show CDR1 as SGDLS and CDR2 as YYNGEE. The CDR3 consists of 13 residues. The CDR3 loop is CASSGARDTEAFF. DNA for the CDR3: TGTGCCAGCAGCGGGGCGCGGGACACTGAAGCTTTCTTT.

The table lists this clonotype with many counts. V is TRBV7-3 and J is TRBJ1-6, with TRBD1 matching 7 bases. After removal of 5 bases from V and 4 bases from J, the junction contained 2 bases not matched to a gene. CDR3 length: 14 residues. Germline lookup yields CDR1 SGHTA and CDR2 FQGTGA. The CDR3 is CASSRGQYNSPLHF. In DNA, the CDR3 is TGTGCCAGCAGCCGGGGACAGTATAATTCACCCCTCCACTTT.

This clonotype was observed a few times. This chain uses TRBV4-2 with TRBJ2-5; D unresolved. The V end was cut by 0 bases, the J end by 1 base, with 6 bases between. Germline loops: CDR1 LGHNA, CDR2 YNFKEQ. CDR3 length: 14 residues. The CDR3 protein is CASSQDRSQETQYF. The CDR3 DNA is TGTGCCAGCAGCCAAGATCGGAGCCAAGAGACCCAGTACTTC.